This entry lists 5 T cell receptor beta chains sequenced from one sample in a study of blood T cell repertoires in COVID-19. Assay: immunoSEQ multiplex PCR; the TCRdb copy retains only in-frame clones and omits some. Among roughly 80,000 clones listed, 60% to 85% were seen once. Sample: peripheral blood. These TCRs come from a human donor in a cohort sampled during active COVID-19.

This chain uses TRBV7-2 with TRBJ1-3, with 10 bases matching TRBD1. This CDR3 region has 16 residues. V dropped 1 base and J dropped 2; count of bases not matched to a gene: 2. Germline CDR1 reads SGHTA; CDR2 reads FQGNSA. The DNA of the CDR3 is TGTGCCAGCAGCTTAGTAGGACAGGGGGCTGGAAACACCATATATTTT. Protein product: CASSLVGQGAGNTIYF.

The chain joins TRBV2 to TRBJ1-5, with D possibly matching TRBD1 (5 bases). There are 12 residues in the CDR3. The V gene lost 8 bases and the J gene lost 7 bases, with 12 bases spanning the gap. Germline values: CDR1 SNHLY, CDR2 FYNNEI. CDR3 residues: CASAREEQPQHF. The DNA of the CDR3 is TGTGCCAGCGCCAGGGAGGAGCAGCCCCAGCATTTT.

The V and J genes are TRBV19 and TRBJ1-5, with D unresolved. From germline, CDR1 is LNHDA and CDR2 SQIVND (reference sequence). Trimming took off 1 base at V and 2 bases at J, with 12 bases between the two ends. The CDR3 has 16 residues. The CDR3 is CASSIVGEEGNQPQHF. In nucleotides, the CDR3 is TGTGCCAGTAGTATAGTCGGGGAAGAAGGCAATCAGCCCCAGCATTTT.

The chain combines TRBV6-1 with TRBJ1-6, with D possibly being TRBD1 (5 bases). V shed 2 bases and J shed 7 bases, with 18 bases lying between them. CDR1 is MNHNS, CDR2 SASEGT, per germline. The CDR3 runs to 17 residues. CDR3 residues: CASSERSSGRVNSPLHF. CDR3 in DNA: TGTGCCAGCAGTGAAAGGTCTTCGGGCAGGGTAAATTCACCCCTCCACTTT.

J is TRBJ2-7 and V is TRBV10-3; the match to TRBD1 covers 9 bases. CDR1 and CDR2 from the germline V gene are ENHRY and SYGVKD. The CDR3 totals 15 residues. The ends lost 6 bases at V and 5 bases at J; junction bases unmatched: 11. The CDR3 DNA reads as TGTGCCATCAGCACGGGACAGGGTATCGGGAACGAGCAGTACTTC. It yields the protein CAISTGQGIGNEQYF.